The 2 T cell receptor gamma chains in this list originate from one sample, sequenced in a study of gamma delta lymphoproliferative disorders and STAT genes. TCRdb reran clone calling via CATT on the multiplex PCR reads. The table records around 2,500 gamma-chain clones, about 19% of them present only once. PBMCs from patients and controls supplied the genomic DNA for sequencing. The material sequenced was blood. All receptors derive from a human donor with gamma-delta T-cell large granular lymphocyte leukemia.

Worth noting for this clone: Different DNA sequences within this sample yield the same CDR3. No J gene call was made, and the V gene is TRGV5. Germline lookup yields CDR1 VINAFY and CDR2 YDVSNSKD. The length of the CDR3 is 12 residues. The CDR3 reads CATWDRDYKKLF. The CDR3 bases are TGTGCCACCTGGGACAGGGATTATAAGAAACTATTT.

This clone was detected a few times. The J gene is TRGJ1 or TRGJ2, the V gene TRGV8. TCRdb does not report a J gene; here it was assigned by matching the DNA to germline references. In germline, CDR1 is VENAVY, CDR2 YDSYNSRV. V lost 1 base and J lost 0; bases outside the gene matches: 3. The CDR3 contains 14 residues. CDR3 sequence: CATWDSPNYYKKLF. The CDR3 DNA follows: TGTGCCACCTGGGATAGTCCGAATTATTATAAGAAACTCTTT.